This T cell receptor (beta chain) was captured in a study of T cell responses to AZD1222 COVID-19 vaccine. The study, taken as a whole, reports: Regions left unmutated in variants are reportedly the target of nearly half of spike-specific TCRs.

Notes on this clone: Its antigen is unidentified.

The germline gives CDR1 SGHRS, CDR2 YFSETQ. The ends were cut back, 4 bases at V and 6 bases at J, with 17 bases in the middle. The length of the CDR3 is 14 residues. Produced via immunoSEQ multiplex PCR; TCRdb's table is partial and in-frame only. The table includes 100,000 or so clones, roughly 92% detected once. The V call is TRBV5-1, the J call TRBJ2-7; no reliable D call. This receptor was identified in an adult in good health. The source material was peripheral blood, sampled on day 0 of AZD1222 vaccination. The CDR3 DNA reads TGCGCCAGCAGCCCACCTTCGAACAGTCCCGAGCAGTACTTC. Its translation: CASSPPSNSPEQYF.